A single T cell receptor beta chain is shown here with its context. The data originate from a study of cytomegalovirus exposure and HLA in healthy donors. Germline V gene data show CDR1 as MNHNS and CDR2 as SASEGT. The CDR3 is made up of 13 amino acids. V was shortened by 5 bases and J by 2 bases, with 10 bases between the two germline ends. PCR primers comprised 60 Vbeta and 13 Jbeta primers. Clones were read by immunoSEQ multiplex PCR, and TCRdb kept only the in-frame ones, dropping some. The sample has under 300,000 clones, roughly 70% seen once; the top ten hold about 2.2%. The sequence came from a female donor in good health and CMV-seronegative. The V and J genes are TRBV6-1 and TRBJ2-7; D gene ambiguous. What was sequenced was PBMCs. This CDR3 is CASSNPPAYEQYF. CDR3 bases: TGTGCCAGCAGTAATCCCCCAGCCTACGAGCAGTACTTC.